This T cell receptor (beta chain) was observed in a study of T cell responses to AZD1222 COVID-19 vaccine. General study findings and limits: The sample set comprised mostly white British donors with more females, and clonal diversity was possibly underestimated.

In regard to this clone: What it binds is not known.

The germline V gene encodes CDR1 SNHLY and CDR2 FYNNEI. The V segment lost 11 bases and the J segment 7 bases; nucleotides outside the gene matches: 14. The CDR3 runs 16 residues. Profiled with immunoSEQ multiplex PCR; TCRdb holds only in-frame clones, not every one. The sample lists 75,000 to 85,000 clones, about 83% occurring once. The source of this sequence is an adult who received the AZD1222 COVID-19 vaccine. The sample here was peripheral blood, taken 28 days after the second AZD1222 dose. This chain links TRBV2 with TRBJ2-2, with 12 bases that match TRBD2. This chain's CDR3 is CASQGRLAGGIGELFF. CDR3 bases: TGTGCCTCTCAAGGCCGGCTAGCGGGGGGGATCGGGGAGCTGTTTTTT. Drawing the rest from reference TRBV2 and TRBJ2-2, the complete variable domain is EPEVTQTPSHQVTQMGQEVILRCVPISNHLYFYWYRQILGQKVEFLVSFYNNEISEKSEIFDDQFSVERPDGSNFTLKIRSTKLEDSAMYFCASQGRLAGGIGELFFGEGSRLTVL.